The sample holds many counts of the clone carrying this T cell receptor beta chain. The CDR3 runs 17 residues. CDR1 is MDHEN and CDR2 is SYDVKM in the germline V gene. V lost 2 bases, J lost 4 bases, and 9 bases stayed unmatched. Using its own MiXCR run on the RACE reads, TCRdb lists one record per CDR3 protein. Among about 360,000 distinct CDR3 sequences listed, 4.8% were seen once. Specified time point: patch test 1, 2 weeks after DPC sensitization. Treatment in this sample: therapeutic diphenylcyclopropenone sensitization with weekly scalp DPC. Donation of samples came from alopecia patients who were 18 to 70 years old and suitable for DPC. These data originate in a study of human T cells and chemical hapten exposure. Study background: Patients, mostly women, had alopecia areata, alopecia totalis or alopecia universalis.

The sequences come from whole blood, collected in connection with sensitization to the hapten diphenylcyclopropenone (DPC). The chain employs TRBV28 and TRBJ2-3, with 10 nucleotides matching TRBD2. This sequence originates from a woman aged 45-65 years with alopecia areata. Some clones in this sample may be carry-over from other donors' samples. In DNA, the CDR3 is TGTGCCAGCAGTTTACTTTCTAGCGGGAGTCCCCCAGATACGCAGTATTTT. It encodes CASSLLSSGSPPDTQYF.